The 6 T cell receptor beta chains reported below all come from one sample, sequenced in a study of blood T cell repertoires in COVID-19. Data came from immunoSEQ multiplex PCR; TCRdb stores just in-frame clones and leaves some out. Found here are more than 400,000 clones, around 91% of them singletons; the top ten hold about 0.57%. Sequencing was done on a sample of PBMCs or T cells enriched from blood (not recorded which). The receptors here all came from a man younger than 35 who had recovered from COVID-19.

This chain links TRBV3-1 (or the pseudogene TRBV3-2) with TRBJ1-4, with 8 bases aligning to TRBD1. The CDR3 extends over 16 amino acids. Germline V gene sequence: CDR1 LGHDT, CDR2 YNNKEL (reference sequence). Losses at the gene ends were 4 bases for V and 8 bases for J; bases not matched to a gene: 12. The CDR3 loop reads CASSRPLGTGGEKLFF. CDR3 in DNA: TGTGCCAGCAGCCGGCCTCTCGGGACAGGAGGCGAAAAACTGTTTTTT.

The V and J genes are TRBV6-5 and TRBJ1-1; unclear D gene. V shed 11 bases and J shed 1 base, with 8 bases lying between them. From germline, CDR1 is MNHEY and CDR2 SVGAGI. The CDR3 loop spans 11 amino acids. CDR3 DNA: TGTGCCTCCGAGGGGAACACTGAAGCTTTCTTT. Translated: CASEGNTEAFF.

The gene calls are TRBV7-2 and TRBJ1-3; no definite D call. V lost 5 bases and J 1 base, leaving 12 bases between the germline ends. The CDR3 sequence is 15 residues long. Germline V CDR1 and CDR2: SGHTA, FQGNSA. CDR3 nucleotides: TGTGCCAGCAGCGGGAGGGCGACTTCTGGAAACACCATATATTTT. Its translation: CASSGRATSGNTIYF. Based on the CDR3 plus reference TRBV7-2 and TRBJ1-3, the full variable domain is GAGVSQSPSNKVTEKGKDVELRCDPISGHTALYWYRQSLGQGLEFLIYFQGNSAPDKSGLPSDRFSAERTGGSVSTLTIQRTQQEDSAVYLCASSGRATSGNTIYFGEGSWLTVV.

J is TRBJ2-5 and V is TRBV5-1; TRBD2 matches 9 bases. The germline CDR1 and CDR2 sequences are SGHRS and YFSETQ. This CDR3 has 15 residues. V trimming: 4 bases; J trimming: 3 bases; junction bases outside the gene matches: 7. This CDR3 reads CASSPQTSGKETQYF. The CDR3 coding sequence is TGCGCCAGCAGCCCCCAGACTAGCGGAAAAGAGACCCAGTACTTC.

The chain links TRBV15 to TRBJ1-4; D gene unclear. The germline V and J ends were trimmed by 1 base and 6 bases, with 15 bases remaining between them. The CDR3 sequence is 16 residues long. CDR1 LNHNV and CDR2 YYDKDF come from the germline V gene (reference sequence). CDR3 sequence reads: CATSRGKRTGDEKLFF. The CDR3 region has the DNA TGTGCCACCAGCAGAGGCAAAAGGACGGGAGATGAAAAACTGTTTTTT.

The chain employs TRBV4-1 and TRBJ2-3; D is uncertain. From germline, CDR1 is MGHRA and CDR2 YSYEKL. V was clipped by 3 bases and J by 0 bases, with 10 bases between them. The CDR3 has 15 residues. The CDR3 here is CASSQAPLSTDTQYF. DNA for the CDR3: TGCGCCAGCAGCCAGGCTCCCCTCAGCACAGATACGCAGTATTTT.